Shown below are 18 T cell receptor beta chains from a single sample sequenced in a study of T cells in localized non-small cell lung cancer. Here immunoSEQ multiplex PCR was the method, and the copy in TCRdb shows in-frame clones only, minus some. The data show approximately 88,000 clones, approximately 91% seen once. The sample here was PBMCs, taken before any cancer treatment. The receptor source for this set is a woman aged 35 to 69 with stage II squamous cell lung carcinoma.

The rearrangement joins TRBV6-5 to TRBJ2-1; 8 positions agree with TRBD1. The CDR3 loop spans 16 amino acids. V dropped 0 bases and J dropped 7; count of bases not matched to a gene: 8. CDR1 is MNHEY and CDR2 is SVGAGI in the germline V gene. DNA of the CDR3: TGTGCCAGCAGTTACTCGACCAGGGGGCGCAGAAATGAGCAGTTCTTC. It translates to CASSYSTRGRRNEQFF.

This clone was seen more than once but under ten times. The rearrangement links TRBV6-1 to TRBJ1-1, with D tentatively TRBD1 (5 bases). V lost 4 bases and J 0 bases, leaving 12 bases between the germline ends. Germline V CDR1 and CDR2: MNHNS, SASEGT. The CDR3 runs to 15 residues. The CDR3 DNA reads as TGTGCCAGCAGTGGACGGAGGGGTATGAACACTGAAGCTTTCTTT. Translating gives CASSGRRGMNTEAFF.

This sequence joins TRBV19 and TRBJ1-4; D perhaps matches TRBD1 (6 bases). The CDR3 sequence is 14 residues long. Trimming pared 5 bases from V and 8 bases from J, leaving 15 bases between. Germline CDR1 and CDR2: LNHDA and SQIVND (reference sequence). Here the CDR3 reads CASSPQGQGEKLFF. In nucleotides, the CDR3 is TGTGCCAGTAGTCCCCAGGGGCAGGGAGAAAAACTGTTTTTT.

The V and J genes are TRBV6-1 and TRBJ2-2; D gene ambiguous. CDR1 and CDR2 (germline): MNHNS, SASEGT. The CDR3 loop spans 11 amino acids. The V end was cut by 8 bases, the J end by 5 bases, with 6 bases between. The CDR3 bases are TGTGCCAGCTGGGGAACCGGGGAGCTGTTTTTT. As protein: CASWGTGELFF.

The rearrangement uses TRBV30 and TRBJ2-5; D possibly corresponds to TRBD1 (5 bases). CDR3 length equals 13 residues. Trimming pared 1 base from V and 2 bases from J, leaving 8 bases between. Germline values: CDR1 GTSNPN, CDR2 SVGIG (reference sequence). CDR3 protein: CAWSGQKQETQYF. Here the CDR3 DNA reads TGTGCCTGGAGTGGACAGAAACAAGAGACCCAGTACTTC.

The chain combines TRBV15 with TRBJ1-1, with D possibly matching TRBD1 (5 bases). V shed 0 bases and J shed 0 bases, with 11 bases lying between them. Germline CDR1 LNHNV, CDR2 YYDKDF (reference sequence). This CDR3 spans 16 amino acids. CDR3 loop: CATSRDPGQVNTEAFF. In DNA, the CDR3 is TGTGCCACCAGCAGAGATCCAGGGCAGGTGAACACTGAAGCTTTCTTT.

This sequence joins TRBV6-5 and TRBJ2-3; 8 bases agree with TRBD2. The CDR3 runs to 15 residues. V lost 8 bases to trimming and J lost 4 bases; unmatched junction nucleotides: 11. Germline V CDR1 and CDR2: MNHEY, SVGAGI. DNA of the CDR3: TGTGCCAGCCTGGGACTAGGGGGGGGACCAGATACGCAGTATTTT. It translates to CASLGLGGGPDTQYF.

The chain joins TRBV10-2 to TRBJ1-1; D ambiguous. From germline, CDR1 is WSHSY and CDR2 SAAADI. V lost 7 bases, J lost 6 bases, and 12 bases lay in between. The CDR3 sequence is 12 residues long. The CDR3 spells CASTGSFSEAFF. CDR3 DNA sequence: TGCGCCAGCACAGGATCCTTCTCTGAAGCTTTCTTT.

For the CDR3, the DNA is TGTGCCAGCAGCTTAGATCCGGGGAACACTGAAGCTTTCTTT. It specifies CASSLDPGNTEAFF. V and J are TRBV11-2 and TRBJ1-1; D is undetermined. The CDR3 is made up of 14 amino acids. Germline assignment: CDR1 SGHAT and CDR2 FQNNGV. With 0 bases removed from V and 1 base from J, the gap between germline ends came to 6 bases.

This clone was recorded once. CDR3 sequence reads: CASSYTGNSPLHF. The CDR3 DNA reads TGTGCCAGCAGTTACACAGGGAATTCACCCCTCCACTTT. This rearrangement joins TRBV6-6 to TRBJ1-6; tentative D call: TRBD1 (6 bases). The V gene's germline CDR1 is MNHNY and CDR2 SVGAGI (reference sequence). CDR3 length: 13 residues. Trimming left V 2 bases short and J 7 bases short, with 6 bases between.

Only a few counts were recorded for this clone. The chain is built from TRBV7-2 and TRBJ1-2; D remains unclear. V was clipped by 4 bases and J by 8 bases, with 8 bases between them. The CDR3 has 11 amino acids. CDR1 and CDR2 from the germline V gene are SGHTA and FQGNSA. This CDR3 reads CASSSPPGYTF. For the CDR3, the DNA is TGTGCCAGCAGCTCACCCCCGGGCTACACCTTC.

This rearrangement joins TRBV29-1 to TRBJ2-1; TRBD2 might be the D (6 bases). Germline values: CDR1 SQVTM, CDR2 ANQGSEA. V dropped 4 bases and J dropped 6 bases, with 13 bases sitting between them. The CDR3 spans 13 residues. CDR3 loop: CSVVAVRVNEQFF. As DNA, the CDR3 is TGCAGCGTTGTAGCGGTACGGGTCAATGAGCAGTTCTTC.

The count of this clone is one. The rearrangement links TRBV6-6 to TRBJ1-2, with a weak D call TRBD1 (5 bases). Trimming took 0 bases from V and 7 from J, leaving 9 bases between them. Germline CDR1 reads MNHNY; CDR2 reads SVGAGI (reference sequence). This CDR3 comprises 13 residues. CDR3 sequence (DNA): TGTGCCAGCAGTTACTCGGGGGACGGTGGCTACACCTTC. Translation: CASSYSGDGGYTF.

This clone was seen only once. V gene TRBV6-1 combines with J gene TRBJ2-7, with D possibly TRBD2 on 5 matching bases. Trimming pared 5 bases from V and 3 bases from J, leaving 8 bases between. The CDR3 covers 12 residues. Germline V gene data show CDR1 as MNHNS and CDR2 as SASEGT. The CDR3 loop is CASSYDYYEQYF. CDR3 coding DNA: TGTGCCAGCAGTTATGACTACTACGAGCAGTACTTC.

The chain links TRBV6-1 to TRBJ2-7; D gene uncertain. The CDR3 has 15 residues. Per germline, CDR1 MNHNS and CDR2 SASEGT. Trimming took off 4 bases at V and 0 bases at J, with 13 bases between the two ends. The CDR3 DNA follows: TGTGCCAGCAGTGTCAGTTCGCGAGCCTCCTACGAGCAGTACTTC. It codes for CASSVSSRASYEQYF.

The rearrangement uses TRBV7-9 and TRBJ1-2, with D maybe TRBD1 (5 bases). V lost 6 bases to trimming and J lost 5 bases, with 25 bases between them. The CDR3 covers 17 residues. Germline V gene sequence: CDR1 SEHNR, CDR2 FQNEAQ (reference sequence). This chain's CDR3 is CASSPRGQGRTSYGYTF. CDR3 nucleotide sequence: TGTGCCAGCAGTCCCCGAGGCCAGGGAAGGACTAGTTATGGCTACACCTTC.

The V call is TRBV6-1, the J call TRBJ2-6; D gene uncertain. The CDR3 extends over 15 amino acids. Germline-derived CDR1 and CDR2 are MNHNS and SASEGT. V lost 7 bases to trimming and J lost 0 bases, with 10 bases between them. CDR3 region: CASNSQPSGANVLTF. In DNA, the CDR3 is TGTGCCAGCAACTCCCAGCCCTCTGGGGCCAACGTCCTGACTTTC.

In this sample, this clone turned up a few times. V is TRBV6-6 and J is TRBJ1-1, with D maybe TRBD1 (5 bases). The CDR3 loop spans 13 amino acids. Germline assignment: CDR1 MNHNY and CDR2 SVGAGI (reference sequence). Trimming shortened V by 8 bases and J by 0 bases, and 10 bases separated the two germline ends. CDR3 region: CASAAGMNTEAFF. DNA of the CDR3: TGTGCCAGCGCTGCAGGGATGAACACTGAAGCTTTCTTT.